The 24 T cell receptor beta chains in this list originate from one sample, sequenced in a study of STAT3 mutations in large granular lymphocyte leukemia. Broader study findings: At least one immunodominant TCR beta clonotype appeared in every T-cell large granular lymphocyte leukemia patient.

Here immunoSEQ multiplex PCR was the method, and the copy in TCRdb shows in-frame clones only, minus some. The sample carries 9,500 to 12,000 clones, 85% to 90% recorded once. No antigen has been identified for these receptors. Source material: peripheral blood mononuclear cells. The receptors originated from a man aged 80 or over with T-cell large granular lymphocyte leukemia. Some clones in this sample may be carry-over from other donors' samples.

The rearrangement uses TRBV27 and TRBJ2-7; 7 bases line up with TRBD1. This CDR3 is 15 amino acids long. V lost 2 bases, J lost 2 bases, and 6 bases stayed unmatched. Germline V gene lookup returns CDR1 MNHEY and CDR2 SMNVEV (reference sequence). The CDR3 region has the DNA TGTGCCAGCAGTTTACCGGGACAGAATACCTACGAGCAGTACTTC. Translating gives CASSLPGQNTYEQYF.

This sequence joins TRBV30 and TRBJ2-7; tentatively, D is TRBD1 (6 bases). Trimming took off 3 bases at V and 4 bases at J, with 10 bases between the two ends. The CDR3 consists of 12 residues. Germline-derived CDR1 and CDR2 are GTSNPN and SVGIG (reference sequence). The CDR3 protein is CAWRPGAYEQYF. CDR3 sequence (DNA): TGTGCCTGGAGGCCAGGGGCATACGAGCAGTACTTC.

The chain links TRBV19 to TRBJ2-2, with no clear D. The CDR3 spans 14 residues. V was pared by 3 bases and J by 7 bases, with 12 bases between. Germline V CDR1 and CDR2: LNHDA, SQIVND (reference sequence). The CDR3 here is CASSIPGFGGELFF. CDR3 in DNA: TGTGCCAGTAGTATCCCCGGGTTTGGCGGGGAGCTGTTTTTT.

This sequence joins TRBV5-1 and TRBJ1-2; no firm D call. V lost 0 bases and J lost 4, with 7 bases in between. Germline CDR1 and CDR2: SGHRS and YFSETQ. The CDR3 extends over 13 amino acids. The CDR3 spells CASSLDPSYGYTF. The CDR3 DNA sequence: TGCGCCAGCAGCTTGGACCCCAGCTATGGCTACACCTTC.

This clone was found once. The chain is built from TRBV4-1 and TRBJ1-6; 7 nucleotides agree with TRBD1. CDR3 length equals 15 residues. The germline gives CDR1 MGHRA, CDR2 YSYEKL. V lost 2 bases to trimming and J lost 9 bases; unmatched junction nucleotides: 7. This CDR3 reads CASSQLSGGSSPLHF. The CDR3 DNA sequence: TGCGCCAGCAGCCAATTATCAGGGGGAAGTTCACCCCTCCACTTT.

The V call is TRBV6-5, the J call TRBJ2-7; D may be TRBD1 (6 bases). The CDR3 loop spans 14 amino acids. Germline V gives CDR1 MNHEY, CDR2 SVGAGI. The V end lost 7 bases, the J end lost 0 bases, and 13 bases lay between the germline ends. The CDR3 here is CASMGTLSSYEQYF. The DNA of the CDR3 is TGTGCCAGCATGGGGACACTGAGCTCCTACGAGCAGTACTTC.

This clone was detected once. The chain carries TRBV14 and TRBJ2-7, with a tentative D call TRBD2 (6 bases). CDR1 SGHDN and CDR2 FVKESK come from the germline V gene. The CDR3 is made up of 15 amino acids. V lost 4 bases to trimming and J lost 7 bases, with 20 bases between them. The CDR3 DNA is TGTGCCAGCAGCCCCAGTGGAGGGTTTACACGGGAGCAGTACTTC. It specifies CASSPSGGFTREQYF.

This chain joins TRBV7-9 and TRBJ2-5; perhaps TRBD2 as D (7 bases). CDR3 length: 14 amino acids. The V end lost 5 bases, the J end lost 4 bases, and 14 bases lay between the germline ends. Germline V gene sequence: CDR1 SEHNR, CDR2 FQNEAQ (reference sequence). The CDR3 reads CASSGWGGVETQYF. CDR3 coding DNA: TGTGCCAGCAGCGGCTGGGGGGGCGTAGAGACCCAGTACTTC.

This chain uses TRBV5-1 with TRBJ2-1; 7 positions agree with TRBD1. Trimming removed 5 bases from V and 6 bases from J; junction bases left unmatched: 8. Germline loops: CDR1 SGHRS, CDR2 YFSETQ. This CDR3 spans 14 amino acids. The CDR3: CASSSTPGGNEQFF. The CDR3 DNA reads as TGCGCCAGCAGTTCGACCCCAGGGGGCAATGAGCAGTTCTTC.

The V gene is TRBV30, the J gene TRBJ1-3; 9 bases line up with TRBD1. This CDR3 comprises 13 residues. Trimming removed 5 bases from V and 7 bases from J; junction bases left unmatched: 6. Germline CDR1 is GTSNPN and CDR2 is SVGIG (reference sequence). The chain's CDR3 is CAWGTGSGNTIYF. CDR3 in DNA: TGTGCCTGGGGGACAGGGAGCGGTAACACCATATATTTT.

CDR3 loop: CASSSTSGTETEAFF. The CDR3 DNA sequence: TGTGCCAGCAGCTCGACCTCCGGGACCGAAACTGAAGCTTTCTTT. The chain has TRBV7-2 and TRBJ1-1, with D perhaps TRBD1 (5 bases). CDR3 length equals 15 residues. V was cut by 4 bases and J by 5 bases, with 17 bases left in between. Germline loops: CDR1 SGHTA, CDR2 FQGNSA.

This chain links TRBV5-1 with TRBJ2-5, with 11 bases aligning to TRBD2. Germline CDR1 and CDR2: SGHRS and YFSETQ. The CDR3 is 17 amino acids. J lost 2 bases, V lost 4 bases, and 10 bases had no gene match. The CDR3 spells CASSPVGSSGGQETQYF. The DNA for the CDR3 is TGCGCCAGCAGCCCGGTAGGGTCTAGCGGGGGGCAAGAGACCCAGTACTTC.

V gene TRBV4-3 combines with J gene TRBJ2-1; unclear D gene. Trimming removed 1 base from V and 6 bases from J, with 10 bases in between. The CDR3 length is 14 residues. Germline CDR1 LGHNA, CDR2 YSLEER. The CDR3 sequence: CASSQGQVRNEQFF. In DNA, the CDR3 is TGCGCCAGCAGCCAAGGACAAGTACGCAATGAGCAGTTCTTC.

This chain connects TRBV29-1 to TRBJ1-1; D gene ambiguous. V was pared by 4 bases and J by 1 base, with 4 bases between. The CDR3 loop spans 11 amino acids. Per germline, CDR1 SQVTM and CDR2 ANQGSEA. The CDR3 is CSVGQNTEAFF. The CDR3 DNA reads TGCAGCGTTGGTCAGAACACTGAAGCTTTCTTT.

V and J are TRBV27 and TRBJ1-4; 8 bases line up with TRBD1. Trimming cost V 5 bases and J 3 bases; bases outside gene matches: 5. This CDR3 comprises 15 residues. Looked up from germline, CDR1 is MNHEY and CDR2 is SMNVEV (reference sequence). The CDR3 coding sequence is TGTGCCAGCAGTACCCGGACAGGGCCTAATGAAAAACTGTTTTTT. Translating gives CASSTRTGPNEKLFF.

The genes are TRBV5-1 and TRBJ2-7; 7 nucleotides agree with TRBD1. Germline V gene sequence: CDR1 SGHRS, CDR2 YFSETQ. The CDR3 totals 15 residues. V shed 3 bases and J 4 bases; nucleotides not matched to a gene: 10. Here the CDR3 reads CASSSVPGQTYEQYF. The CDR3 DNA follows: TGCGCCAGCAGCTCGGTACCGGGACAGACTTACGAGCAGTACTTC.

This rearrangement joins TRBV11-1 to TRBJ1-2; D is ambiguous. Trimming removed 5 bases at V and 4 bases at J, with 17 bases between. The CDR3 spans 15 residues. Germline CDR1 is SGHAT and CDR2 is FQDESV (reference sequence). CDR3 sequence: CASSNPASTAYGYTF. The CDR3 coding sequence is TGTGCCAGCAGCAACCCGGCGTCCACGGCCTATGGCTACACCTTC.

The chain joins TRBV5-4 to TRBJ1-3; possibly TRBD1 for D (5 bases). Trimming took 4 bases from V and 3 from J, leaving 14 bases between them. Germline CDR1 reads SGHNT; CDR2 reads YYREEE (reference sequence). CDR3 length: 15 residues. The DNA for the CDR3 is TGTGCCAGCAGCCTAGACAGTTCAGGTGGAAACACCATATATTTT. Protein: CASSLDSSGGNTIYF.

The chain recombines TRBV9 with TRBJ2-7; D remains unclear. The ends were cut back, 1 base at V and 2 bases at J, with 7 bases in the middle. The length of the CDR3 is 13 residues. Germline V lookup: CDR1 SGDLS, CDR2 YYNGEE. In nucleotides, the CDR3 is TGTGCCAGCAGCGTACCCCCCACCTACGAGCAGTACTTC. Amino acids: CASSVPPTYEQYF.

This clone was picked up a small number of times. The chain has TRBV4-2 and TRBJ2-7; no firm D call. Germline V gene lookup returns CDR1 LGHNA and CDR2 YNFKEQ. This CDR3 is 15 amino acids long. With 0 bases removed from V and 0 bases from J, the gap between germline ends came to 9 bases. CDR3 amino acids: CASSQDNAHSYEQYF. The CDR3 region has the DNA TGTGCCAGCAGCCAAGATAACGCCCACTCCTACGAGCAGTACTTC.

The chain recombines TRBV5-4 with TRBJ1-3, with 11 bases matching TRBD1. After removal of 3 bases from V and 4 bases from J, the junction contained 6 bases not matched to a gene. This CDR3 is built from 16 residues. Germline V gene lookup returns CDR1 SGHNT and CDR2 YYREEE (reference sequence). The CDR3 sequence is CASSSGQGALGNTIYF. The CDR3 coding sequence is TGTGCCAGCAGCTCCGGACAGGGGGCGCTCGGAAACACCATATATTTT.

V usage is TRBV5-6 and J usage is TRBJ2-7; 10 nucleotides match TRBD1. V gave up 6 bases and J gave up 5 bases; unmatched junction bases: 5. Germline CDR1 SGHDT, CDR2 YYEEEE. The CDR3 spans 13 residues. CDR3 residues: CASTGTGVNEQYF. DNA of the CDR3: TGTGCCAGCACCGGGACAGGGGTCAACGAGCAGTACTTC.

The chain joins TRBV9 to TRBJ2-7; possible D gene TRBD1, 6 bases. Trimming took off 6 bases at V and 2 bases at J, with 18 bases between the two ends. CDR3 length: 15 residues. Germline V gene sequence: CDR1 SGDLS, CDR2 YYNGEE. The CDR3 reads CASTVGVGATYEQYF. CDR3 coding DNA: TGTGCCAGCACTGTTGGGGTGGGGGCCACCTACGAGCAGTACTTC.

This clone was seen once. The chain links TRBV6-5 to TRBJ1-5; a possible D gene is TRBD1 (5 bases). The V end was cut by 6 bases, the J end by 7 bases, with 16 bases between. The CDR3 is 14 amino acids. Per germline, CDR1 MNHEY and CDR2 SVGAGI. The CDR3 DNA reads TGTGCCAGCAGCCTTATGGGGGAATGGCAGCCCCAGCATTTT. Its protein is CASSLMGEWQPQHF.